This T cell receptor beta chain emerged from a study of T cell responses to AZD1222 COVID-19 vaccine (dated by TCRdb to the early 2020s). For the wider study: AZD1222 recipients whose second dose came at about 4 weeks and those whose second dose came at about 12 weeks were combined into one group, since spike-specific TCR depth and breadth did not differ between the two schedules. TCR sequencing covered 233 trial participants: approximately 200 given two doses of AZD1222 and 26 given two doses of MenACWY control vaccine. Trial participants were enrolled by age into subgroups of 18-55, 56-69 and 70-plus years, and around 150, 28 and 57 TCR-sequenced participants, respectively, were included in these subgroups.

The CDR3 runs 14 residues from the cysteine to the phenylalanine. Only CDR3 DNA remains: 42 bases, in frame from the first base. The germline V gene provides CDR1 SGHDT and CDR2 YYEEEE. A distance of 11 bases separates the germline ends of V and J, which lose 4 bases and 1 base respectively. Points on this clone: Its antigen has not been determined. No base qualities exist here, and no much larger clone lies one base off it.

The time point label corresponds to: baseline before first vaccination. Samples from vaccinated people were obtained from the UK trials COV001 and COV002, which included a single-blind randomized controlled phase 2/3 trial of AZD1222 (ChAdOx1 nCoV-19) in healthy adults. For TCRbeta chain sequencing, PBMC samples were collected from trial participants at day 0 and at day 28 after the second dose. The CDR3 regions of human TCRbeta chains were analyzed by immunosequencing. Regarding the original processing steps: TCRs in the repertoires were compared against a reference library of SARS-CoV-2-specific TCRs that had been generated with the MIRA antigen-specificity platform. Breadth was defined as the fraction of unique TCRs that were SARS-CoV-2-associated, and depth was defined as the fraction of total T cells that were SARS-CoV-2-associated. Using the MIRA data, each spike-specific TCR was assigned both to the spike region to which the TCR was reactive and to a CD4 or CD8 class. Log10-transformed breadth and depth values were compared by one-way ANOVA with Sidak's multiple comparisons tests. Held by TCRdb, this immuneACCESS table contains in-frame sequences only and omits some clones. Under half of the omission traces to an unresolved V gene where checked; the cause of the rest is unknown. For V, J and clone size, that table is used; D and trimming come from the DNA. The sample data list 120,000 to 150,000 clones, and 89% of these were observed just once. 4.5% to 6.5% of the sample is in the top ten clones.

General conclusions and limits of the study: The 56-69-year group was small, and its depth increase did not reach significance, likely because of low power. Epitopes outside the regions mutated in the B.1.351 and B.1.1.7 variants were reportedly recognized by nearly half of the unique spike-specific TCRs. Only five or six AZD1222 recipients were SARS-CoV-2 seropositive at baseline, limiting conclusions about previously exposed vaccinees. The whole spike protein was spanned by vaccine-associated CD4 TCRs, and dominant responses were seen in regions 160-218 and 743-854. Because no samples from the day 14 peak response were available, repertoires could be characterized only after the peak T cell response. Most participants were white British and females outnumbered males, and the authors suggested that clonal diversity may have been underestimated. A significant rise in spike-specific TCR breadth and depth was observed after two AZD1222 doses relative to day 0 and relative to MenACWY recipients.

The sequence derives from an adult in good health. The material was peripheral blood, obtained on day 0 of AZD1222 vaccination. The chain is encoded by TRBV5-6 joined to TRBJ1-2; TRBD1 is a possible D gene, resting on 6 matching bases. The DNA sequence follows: TGTGCCAGCAGCATGGGACAAATTAACTATGGCTACACCTTC. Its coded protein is CASSMGQINYGYTF.